This is a list of T cell receptor beta chains from one sample in a study of control samples from healthy donors and cancer patients. Clones were sequenced by immunoSEQ multiplex PCR, and TCRdb holds only the in-frame ones, with some missing. The sample consists of nearly 200,000 clones, around 90% of them appearing once. The sequencing input was blood. Receptor source: a man between 25 and 39 years old in good health. The CDR3 runs from the conserved cysteine through the conserved F or W. Fields, in order: V gene, CDR3 length, J gene, D gene, clone size, CDR3 DNA, CDR3 protein. A D gene is named only where the DNA matches it firmly. Only some rows state a clone size, as once, few, many or a class for expanded clones.

v_call: TRBV4-1; cdr3_length: 16; j_call: TRBJ2-7; d_call: -; clone_size: once; cdr3_nt: TGCGCCAGCAGCCGCACGGACACCCTTGTGGGCTACGAGCAGTACTTC; cdr3_aa: CASSRTDTLVGYEQYF
v_call: TRBV30; cdr3_length: 14; j_call: TRBJ1-5; d_call: -; clone_size: -; cdr3_nt: TGTGCCTGGAGAGCCAGGGGCAGCAATCAGCCCCAGCATTTT; cdr3_aa: CAWRARGSNQPQHF
v_call: TRBV6-5; cdr3_length: 14; j_call: TRBJ2-3; d_call: TRBD2; clone_size: -; cdr3_nt: TGTGCCAGCATGGAACGGGGGGGCTGGGATACGCAGTATTTT; cdr3_aa: CASMERGGWDTQYF
v_call: TRBV30; cdr3_length: 14; j_call: TRBJ2-3; d_call: -; clone_size: -; cdr3_nt: TGTGCCTGGAGTGTAATGCTTGGCACAGATACGCAGTATTTT; cdr3_aa: CAWSVMLGTDTQYF
v_call: TRBV3-1/TRBV3-2; cdr3_length: 14; j_call: TRBJ2-5; d_call: -; clone_size: -; cdr3_nt: TGTGCCAGCAGCCTCCTAGGGAAGCAAGAGACCCAGTACTTC; cdr3_aa: CASSLLGKQETQYF
v_call: TRBV5-1; cdr3_length: 12; j_call: TRBJ2-3; d_call: -; clone_size: -; cdr3_nt: TGCGCCAGCAGCAGCGACACAGATACGCAGTATTTT; cdr3_aa: CASSSDTDTQYF
v_call: TRBV7-9; cdr3_length: 14; j_call: TRBJ2-7; d_call: -; clone_size: once; cdr3_nt: TGTGCCAGCAGCAACACCGACAGACCCTACGAGCAGTACTTC; cdr3_aa: CASSNTDRPYEQYF
v_call: TRBV19; cdr3_length: 14; j_call: TRBJ1-1; d_call: TRBD1; clone_size: -; cdr3_nt: TGTGCCAGTAGGACAGGGAACATGAACACTGAAGCTTTCTTT; cdr3_aa: CASRTGNMNTEAFF
v_call: TRBV27; cdr3_length: 13; j_call: TRBJ1-2; d_call: TRBD1; clone_size: -; cdr3_nt: TGTGCCAGCAGTTCGGACAGGAGGTATGGCTACACCTTC; cdr3_aa: CASSSDRRYGYTF
v_call: TRBV6-6; cdr3_length: 14; j_call: TRBJ1-2; d_call: TRBD1; clone_size: few; cdr3_nt: TGTGCCAGCAGCCGAACGACAGGGGGCTATGGCTACACCTTC; cdr3_aa: CASSRTTGGYGYTF
v_call: TRBV19; cdr3_length: 14; j_call: TRBJ2-7; d_call: TRBD1; clone_size: once; cdr3_nt: TGTGCCAGTAGTATTGGGACAGGCACCTACGAGCAGTACTTC; cdr3_aa: CASSIGTGTYEQYF
v_call: TRBV3-1/TRBV3-2; cdr3_length: 14; j_call: TRBJ2-7; d_call: -; clone_size: -; cdr3_nt: TGTGCCAGCAGCCAAGCCGTCGCAGCCTACGAGCAGTACTTC; cdr3_aa: CASSQAVAAYEQYF
v_call: TRBV9; cdr3_length: 16; j_call: TRBJ2-1; d_call: TRBD2; clone_size: -; cdr3_nt: TGTGCCAGCAGCGTTTCGGGACTAGCGCGACTGCATGAGCAGTTCTTC; cdr3_aa: CASSVSGLARLHEQFF
v_call: TRBV7-9; cdr3_length: 16; j_call: TRBJ1-4; d_call: TRBD1; clone_size: once; cdr3_nt: TGTGCCAGCAGTTCAAGGCTGGGACAGGGGGCTGAAAAACTGTTTTTT; cdr3_aa: CASSSRLGQGAEKLFF
v_call: TRBV6-6; cdr3_length: 14; j_call: TRBJ1-4; d_call: -; clone_size: -; cdr3_nt: TGTGCCAGCAGTCCAGGGTCAACTAATGAAAAACTGTTTTTT; cdr3_aa: CASSPGSTNEKLFF
v_call: TRBV5-1; cdr3_length: 13; j_call: TRBJ1-1; d_call: -; clone_size: -; cdr3_nt: TGCGCCAGCAGCTTGAGGGTGAACACTGAAGCTTTCTTT; cdr3_aa: CASSLRVNTEAFF
v_call: TRBV2; cdr3_length: 14; j_call: TRBJ1-1; d_call: TRBD1; clone_size: few; cdr3_nt: TGTGCCAGCACGCCGCAGGGGGTGAACACTGAAGCTTTCTTT; cdr3_aa: CASTPQGVNTEAFF
v_call: TRBV2; cdr3_length: 12; j_call: TRBJ1-5; d_call: -; clone_size: -; cdr3_nt: TGTGCCAGCAGTGATCTGACTCAGCCCCAGCATTTT; cdr3_aa: CASSDLTQPQHF
v_call: TRBV12-3/TRBV12-4; cdr3_length: 13; j_call: TRBJ2-2; d_call: -; clone_size: once; cdr3_nt: TGTGCCAGCAAGACCCCGATCACCGGGGAGCTGTTTTTT; cdr3_aa: CASKTPITGELFF
v_call: TRBV7-9; cdr3_length: 12; j_call: TRBJ2-3; d_call: -; clone_size: -; cdr3_nt: TGTGCCAGCAGCTCACTCACAGATACGCAGTATTTT; cdr3_aa: CASSSLTDTQYF
v_call: TRBV6-4; cdr3_length: 14; j_call: TRBJ2-2; d_call: TRBD1; clone_size: -; cdr3_nt: TGTGCCAGCAAGGGGGCATCGAACACCGGGGAGCTGTTTTTT; cdr3_aa: CASKGASNTGELFF
v_call: TRBV6-5; cdr3_length: 13; j_call: TRBJ2-3; d_call: TRBD2; clone_size: -; cdr3_nt: TGTGCGACTACTAGCGGGGGGACAGATACGCAGTATTTT; cdr3_aa: CATTSGGTDTQYF
v_call: TRBV6-4; cdr3_length: 13; j_call: TRBJ2-3; d_call: -; clone_size: -; cdr3_nt: TGTGCCAGCAGTGAACAGGAAAGAGGAACGCAGTATTTT; cdr3_aa: CASSEQERGTQYF
v_call: TRBV3-1/TRBV3-2; cdr3_length: 17; j_call: TRBJ2-3; d_call: -; clone_size: -; cdr3_nt: TGTGCCAGCAGCCCCCAAGTGGGAGGGGGCGGCACAGATACGCAGTATTTT; cdr3_aa: CASSPQVGGGGTDTQYF
v_call: TRBV3-1/TRBV3-2; cdr3_length: 16; j_call: TRBJ1-6; d_call: TRBD1; clone_size: -; cdr3_nt: TGTGCCAGCAGCCAATCCAGGGGGCTGTCTAATTCACCCCTCCACTTT; cdr3_aa: CASSQSRGLSNSPLHF
v_call: TRBV6-5; cdr3_length: 14; j_call: TRBJ2-5; d_call: TRBD1; clone_size: -; cdr3_nt: TGTGCCAGCAGTCCATCACAGGGGAAAGAGACCCAGTACTTC; cdr3_aa: CASSPSQGKETQYF
v_call: TRBV2; cdr3_length: 14; j_call: TRBJ1-2; d_call: -; clone_size: -; cdr3_nt: TGTGCCAGCAGTTATTCCCGGGCAGAAAGAGGCTACACCTTC; cdr3_aa: CASSYSRAERGYTF
v_call: TRBV5-1; cdr3_length: 15; j_call: TRBJ2-6; d_call: TRBD1; clone_size: -; cdr3_nt: TGCGCCAGCAGCTCAGACAGGGCTGGGGCCAACGTCCTGACTTTC; cdr3_aa: CASSSDRAGANVLTF
v_call: TRBV9; cdr3_length: 15; j_call: TRBJ2-1; d_call: TRBD2; clone_size: -; cdr3_nt: TGTGCCAGCAGCGTAGGAAGCGGGGGCAGGGATGAGCAGTTCTTC; cdr3_aa: CASSVGSGGRDEQFF
v_call: TRBV10-3; cdr3_length: 13; j_call: TRBJ2-7; d_call: -; clone_size: once; cdr3_nt: TGTGCCATCAGTGAGTCGCCCAGACACGAGCAGTACTTC; cdr3_aa: CAISESPRHEQYF
v_call: TRBV6-1; cdr3_length: 15; j_call: TRBJ2-1; d_call: TRBD2; clone_size: -; cdr3_nt: TGTGCCAGCAGTGATCTAGCGGGGGGCTACAATGAGCAGTTCTTC; cdr3_aa: CASSDLAGGYNEQFF
v_call: TRBV30; cdr3_length: 14; j_call: TRBJ2-2; d_call: TRBD1; clone_size: -; cdr3_nt: TGTGCCTGGAGTGGACAGGGGGCGGCCGGGGAGCTGTTTTTT; cdr3_aa: CAWSGQGAAGELFF
v_call: TRBV5-1; cdr3_length: 15; j_call: TRBJ2-2; d_call: -; clone_size: -; cdr3_nt: TGCGCCAGCGAGAATACAGGGACCAACACCGGGGAGCTGTTTTTT; cdr3_aa: CASENTGTNTGELFF
v_call: TRBV3-1/TRBV3-2; cdr3_length: 15; j_call: TRBJ1-1; d_call: -; clone_size: -; cdr3_nt: TGTGCCAGCAGCCGCGGATACAGGGTGGGGACTGAAGCTTTCTTT; cdr3_aa: CASSRGYRVGTEAFF
v_call: TRBV12-3/TRBV12-4; cdr3_length: 12; j_call: TRBJ1-2; d_call: TRBD1; clone_size: -; cdr3_nt: TGTGCCAGCAGATCAGGGGGAGGTGGCTACACCTTC; cdr3_aa: CASRSGGGGYTF
v_call: TRBV30; cdr3_length: 18; j_call: TRBJ2-5; d_call: TRBD2; clone_size: -; cdr3_nt: TGTGCCTGGAGTCCTCGCTCCTCTGGGCGGGGGGTACGGGAGACCCAGTACTTC; cdr3_aa: CAWSPRSSGRGVRETQYF
v_call: TRBV10-3; cdr3_length: 16; j_call: TRBJ2-1; d_call: -; clone_size: -; cdr3_nt: TGTGCCATCAGTGAATCACTAGGAGGGTCCTACAATGAGCAGTTCTTC; cdr3_aa: CAISESLGGSYNEQFF
v_call: TRBV4-1; cdr3_length: 19; j_call: TRBJ2-3; d_call: -; clone_size: -; cdr3_nt: TGCGCCAGCAGCCAAGTCTCGGGTACAGATAATACTCTCACAGATACGCAGTATTTT; cdr3_aa: CASSQVSGTDNTLTDTQYF
v_call: TRBV10-1; cdr3_length: 15; j_call: TRBJ2-1; d_call: -; clone_size: -; cdr3_nt: TGCGCCAGCAGTGAGCGGGGGACCTCCTACAATGAGCAGTTCTTC; cdr3_aa: CASSERGTSYNEQFF
v_call: TRBV19; cdr3_length: 12; j_call: TRBJ2-3; d_call: -; clone_size: -; cdr3_nt: TGTGCCAGTAGTAGCCGGACAGATACGCAGTATTTT; cdr3_aa: CASSSRTDTQYF
v_call: TRBV10-2; cdr3_length: 15; j_call: TRBJ1-1; d_call: -; clone_size: -; cdr3_nt: TGCGCCAGCAGTGAGTATACGGGACACAGGGCTGAAGCTTTCTTT; cdr3_aa: CASSEYTGHRAEAFF
v_call: TRBV4-1; cdr3_length: 18; j_call: TRBJ1-3; d_call: TRBD1; clone_size: -; cdr3_nt: TGCGCCAGCAGCCAGGCTAGACAGGGGTCGTTGGAAGGAAACACCATATATTTT; cdr3_aa: CASSQARQGSLEGNTIYF
v_call: TRBV6-5; cdr3_length: 13; j_call: TRBJ1-4; d_call: TRBD1; clone_size: -; cdr3_nt: TGTGCCAGCACCAGGGGGCGGGAAGAAAAACTGTTTTTT; cdr3_aa: CASTRGREEKLFF
v_call: TRBV6-5; cdr3_length: 16; j_call: TRBJ2-1; d_call: TRBD2; clone_size: -; cdr3_nt: TGTGCCAGCAGTTACAGACTAGCGGGGGGGCTAAGAGAGCAGTTCTTC; cdr3_aa: CASSYRLAGGLREQFF
v_call: TRBV21-1; cdr3_length: 14; j_call: TRBJ2-2; d_call: -; clone_size: few; cdr3_nt: TGTGCCAGCAGCAAGACAGGGAACACCGGGGAGCTGTTTTTT; cdr3_aa: CASSKTGNTGELFF
v_call: TRBV19; cdr3_length: 16; j_call: TRBJ1-1; d_call: TRBD1; clone_size: -; cdr3_nt: TGTGCCAGTAGTATAGATGGGGGCAGGGGGCGATCTGAAGCTTTCTTT; cdr3_aa: CASSIDGGRGRSEAFF
v_call: TRBV6-5; cdr3_length: 12; j_call: TRBJ1-1; d_call: -; clone_size: few; cdr3_nt: TGTGCCAGCAACTTTGGGAAAACTGAAGCTTTCTTT; cdr3_aa: CASNFGKTEAFF
v_call: TRBV27; cdr3_length: 17; j_call: TRBJ2-1; d_call: -; clone_size: -; cdr3_nt: TGTGCCAGCGAAAGCGGGCCAGGGAGGAGCTCCTACAATGAGCAGTTCTTC; cdr3_aa: CASESGPGRSSYNEQFF
v_call: TRBV3-1/TRBV3-2; cdr3_length: 16; j_call: TRBJ2-5; d_call: -; clone_size: -; cdr3_nt: TGTGCCAGCAGCCAGGTGGGGAACACCCGAGGGGAGACCCAGTACTTC; cdr3_aa: CASSQVGNTRGETQYF
v_call: TRBV5-6; cdr3_length: 16; j_call: TRBJ2-2; d_call: -; clone_size: once; cdr3_nt: TGTGCCAGCAGCTCCAGACAGGCCGCGAACACCGGGGAGCTGTTTTTT; cdr3_aa: CASSSRQAANTGELFF
v_call: TRBV7-9; cdr3_length: 16; j_call: TRBJ2-1; d_call: TRBD1; clone_size: -; cdr3_nt: TGTGCCAGCAGCTTAGAGCCACAGGGGGGAAACAATGAGCAGTTCTTC; cdr3_aa: CASSLEPQGGNNEQFF
v_call: TRBV5-8; cdr3_length: 16; j_call: TRBJ2-7; d_call: TRBD1; clone_size: -; cdr3_nt: TGTGCCAGCAGCTTGACCGAGGGGGCGAGGATGTACGAGCAGTACTTC; cdr3_aa: CASSLTEGARMYEQYF
v_call: TRBV7-3; cdr3_length: 13; j_call: TRBJ1-2; d_call: -; clone_size: -; cdr3_nt: TGTGCCAGCAGCTCGATGCCGGGCTATGGCTACACCTTC; cdr3_aa: CASSSMPGYGYTF
v_call: TRBV10-2; cdr3_length: 13; j_call: TRBJ1-4; d_call: -; clone_size: once; cdr3_nt: TGCGCCAGCACGGCAGCGCCCATTGAAAAACTGTTTTTT; cdr3_aa: CASTAAPIEKLFF
v_call: TRBV18; cdr3_length: 13; j_call: TRBJ1-5; d_call: -; clone_size: -; cdr3_nt: TGTGCCAGCTCACCGGGGCGGGATCAGCCCCAGCATTTT; cdr3_aa: CASSPGRDQPQHF
v_call: TRBV5-6; cdr3_length: 16; j_call: TRBJ1-2; d_call: TRBD1; clone_size: -; cdr3_nt: TGTGCCAGCATCATACGGGGTCGACAGGGGGCATTTGGCTACACCTTC; cdr3_aa: CASIIRGRQGAFGYTF
v_call: TRBV6-2/TRBV6-3; cdr3_length: 15; j_call: TRBJ2-3; d_call: TRBD2; clone_size: -; cdr3_nt: TGTGCCAGCAGTTACGGTGGCGGGGGTGGAGATACGCAGTATTTT; cdr3_aa: CASSYGGGGGDTQYF
v_call: TRBV2; cdr3_length: 14; j_call: TRBJ2-7; d_call: -; clone_size: -; cdr3_nt: TGTGCCAGCAGTGAAGCGGCAGGGGTGGATGAGCAGTACTTC; cdr3_aa: CASSEAAGVDEQYF
v_call: TRBV12-3/TRBV12-4; cdr3_length: 11; j_call: TRBJ2-1; d_call: -; clone_size: -; cdr3_nt: TGTGCCAGCAGGGTGAGATGGGAGCAGTTCTTC; cdr3_aa: CASRVRWEQFF
v_call: TRBV7-6; cdr3_length: 15; j_call: TRBJ2-5; d_call: TRBD1; clone_size: -; cdr3_nt: TGTGCCAGCAGCTTAGCACCCTCAGGGGGAGAGACCCAGTACTTC; cdr3_aa: CASSLAPSGGETQYF